Presented here are 2 T cell receptor beta chains from one specimen sequenced in a study of OX40 agonist ivuxolimab in advanced cancers. Assay used: immunoSEQ multiplex PCR; TCRdb lists only in-frame clones, some missing. The profile shows 55,000 to 90,000 clones, roughly 80% of them singletons. Sequencing was performed on CD4+ or CD8+ T cells sorted from blood, taken in a trial of the OX40 agonist ivuxolimab. These receptors originate from an adult with an advanced solid tumor such as melanoma, head and neck, liver or kidney cancer.

The rearrangement links TRBV19 to TRBJ1-1, with D possibly matching TRBD1 (5 bases). Germline V lookup: CDR1 LNHDA, CDR2 SQIVND (reference sequence). Between the trimmed V and J ends, which lost 6 bases and 5 bases, there was a span of 16 bases. CDR3 length equals 14 residues. In nucleotides, the CDR3 is TGTGCCAGTAGCTCAACGGGGGTATGGACTGAAGCTTTCTTT. It specifies CASSSTGVWTEAFF.

This chain connects TRBV29-1 to TRBJ1-5; the D gene is possibly TRBD1 (6 bases). V dropped 8 bases and J dropped 3 bases, with 14 bases sitting between them. The CDR3 is 13 amino acids. The germline CDR1 and CDR2 sequences are SQVTM and ANQGSEA. CDR3 amino acids: CSTRDNFNQPQHF. The CDR3 DNA sequence: TGCAGCACCCGGGACAATTTCAATCAGCCCCAGCATTTT.